This TCR beta chain came from a study of blood T cells in healthy people across ages. This clonotype has just a few counts. Its antigen is undetermined. Study conclusions and caveats: It was held that the diversity estimates obtained from one million T cells were underestimates.

Through a sample-barcoded 5' primer and a J-beta primer mix, a second PCR was run for roughly 6 to 12 cycles. Each CDR3 protein is one row after TCRdb ran MiXCR on the 5' RACE reads. The sample contains approximately 800,000 distinct CDR3 sequences, 58% of which appear only once. The CDR3 runs to 17 residues. The ends lost 6 bases at V and 6 bases at J; junction bases unmatched: 12. Germline CDR1 is SNHLY and CDR2 is FYNNEI. Total RNA extracted from each sample amounted to at least 6 micrograms. The TCR was taken from a man aged 30 to 39 in good health. The rearrangement links TRBV2 to TRBJ2-1; 12 bases map to TRBD2. The source material was blood. For the CDR3, the DNA is TGTGCCAGCAGAGCCACCCCTCTAGCGGGGGGGCCCAATGAGCAGTTCTTC. Protein sequence: CASRATPLAGGPNEQFF.